These T cell receptor beta chains were read from a single sample in a study of CD8+ T cells in alopecia areata. The protocol was immunoSEQ multiplex PCR, while the TCRdb copy is restricted to in-frame clones and leaves out a portion. This repertoire shows fewer than 150,000 clones, approximately 51% found once; its top ten account for about 3.7%. Sequenced here: CD4+ T cells sorted from blood, sampled at week 24, from a patient treated with tofacitinib. Every receptor here comes from a human donor with alopecia areata. Both conserved end residues are part of each CDR3. A D gene is named only where the DNA matches it firmly. Expanded clones are given a class, and other clones once, few, many or no size at all.

V gene	J gene	clone size	D gene	CDR3 protein	CDR3 DNA
TRBV6-1	TRBJ1-2	NA	NA	CASSEARGLGYTF	TGTGCCAGCAGTGAAGCTCGGGGTCTTGGCTACACCTTC
TRBV29-1	TRBJ1-3	NA	NA	CSVEVLSGISGNTIYF	TGCAGCGTTGAAGTTCTAAGTGGGATCTCTGGAAACACCATATATTTT
TRBV5-5	TRBJ2-5	NA	NA	CASSPTYAGFQETQYF	TGCGCCAGCAGCCCCACCTACGCCGGCTTTCAGGAGACCCAGTACTTC
TRBV30	TRBJ2-7	NA	TRBD2	CAWARGGIYEQYF	TGTGCCTGGGCGCGGGGGGGAATATACGAGCAGTACTTC
TRBV15	TRBJ1-2	once	NA	CATSRKGLGYTF	TGTGCCACCAGCCGAAAGGGTCTTGGCTACACCTTC
TRBV2	TRBJ2-1	NA	TRBD2	CASTLAGARYNEQFF	TGTGCCAGCACCCTAGCGGGGGCCCGCTACAATGAGCAGTTCTTC
TRBV30	TRBJ1-5	few	NA	CAWMDTSRTQHF	TGTGCCTGGATGGACACGTCCAGGACCCAGCATTTT
TRBV5-1	TRBJ2-3	NA	TRBD2	CASSPGTSGTDTQYF	TGCGCCAGCAGCCCCGGGACTAGCGGGACAGATACGCAGTATTTT
TRBV4-3	TRBJ2-7	few	TRBD2	CASSQGLAPNDEQYF	TGCGCCAGCAGCCAAGGACTAGCCCCGAATGACGAGCAGTACTTC
TRBV2	TRBJ1-2	NA	NA	CASSELRDYGYTF	TGTGCCAGCAGTGAATTGAGGGACTATGGCTACACCTTC
TRBV4-1	TRBJ2-5	few	NA	CASSQATRETQYF	TGCGCCAGCAGCCAAGCCACCCGAGAGACCCAGTACTTC
TRBV6-6	TRBJ1-4	few	NA	CASSIRDQAQKLFF	TGTGCCAGCAGCATCCGGGACCAAGCGCAGAAACTGTTTTTT
TRBV19	TRBJ1-6	few	TRBD1	CASSIGTGIYNSPLHF	TGTGCCAGTAGTATTGGGACAGGGATCTATAATTCACCCCTCCACTTT
TRBV18	TRBJ1-3	NA	NA	CASSPPNREFSGNTIYF	TGTGCCAGCTCACCACCAAACAGGGAGTTCTCTGGAAACACCATATATTTT
TRBV29-1	TRBJ1-1	once	NA	CSVLGNTEAFF	TGCAGCGTCCTAGGGAACACTGAAGCTTTCTTT
TRBV2	TRBJ2-5	NA	NA	CASDKQETQYF	TGTGCCAGCGACAAGCAAGAGACCCAGTACTTC